One TCR beta chain is described in this entry. TCRdb's table, derived via immunoSEQ multiplex PCR, lists solely in-frame clones and lacks some. The data contain tens of thousands of clones, 92% of them singletons. The entry originates in a study of technical replicates of blood from several donors. V gave up 3 bases and J gave up 3 bases; unmatched junction bases: 5. Looked up from germline, CDR1 is MGHRA and CDR2 is YSYEKL. This CDR3 has 15 amino acids. The sample taken for sequencing was T cells isolated from PBMCs. This chain joins TRBV4-1 and TRBJ1-1; the match to TRBD1 covers 9 bases. The sequence derives from a human donor in good health. The CDR3 coding sequence is TGCGCCAGCAGCCACTACAGGGGGCAAGACACTGAAGCTTTCTTT. Translating gives CASSHYRGQDTEAFF.